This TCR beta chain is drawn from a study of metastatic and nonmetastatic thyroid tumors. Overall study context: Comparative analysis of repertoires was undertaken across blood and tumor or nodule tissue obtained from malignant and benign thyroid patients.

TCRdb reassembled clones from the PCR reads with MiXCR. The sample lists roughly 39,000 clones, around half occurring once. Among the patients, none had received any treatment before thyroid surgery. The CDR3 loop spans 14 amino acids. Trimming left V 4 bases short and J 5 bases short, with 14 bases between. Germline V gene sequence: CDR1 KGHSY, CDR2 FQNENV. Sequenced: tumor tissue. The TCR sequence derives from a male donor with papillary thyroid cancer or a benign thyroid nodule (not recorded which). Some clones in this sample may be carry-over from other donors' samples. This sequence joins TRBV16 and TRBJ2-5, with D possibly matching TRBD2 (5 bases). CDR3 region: CASSRGSRGETQYF. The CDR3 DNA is TGTGCCAGCAGCCGAGGGTCAAGAGGGGAGACCCAGTACTTC.